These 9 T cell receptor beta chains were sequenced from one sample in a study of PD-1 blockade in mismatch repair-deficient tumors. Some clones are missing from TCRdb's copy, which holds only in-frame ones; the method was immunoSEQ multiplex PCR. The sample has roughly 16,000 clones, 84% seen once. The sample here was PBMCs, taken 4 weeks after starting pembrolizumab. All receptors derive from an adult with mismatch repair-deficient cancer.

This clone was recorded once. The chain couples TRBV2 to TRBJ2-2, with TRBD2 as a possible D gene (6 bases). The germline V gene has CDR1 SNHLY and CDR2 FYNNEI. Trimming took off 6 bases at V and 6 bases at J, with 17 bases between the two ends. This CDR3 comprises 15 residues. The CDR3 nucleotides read TGTGCCAGCAGATCTGGGGAGGCCCGACCCGGGGAGCTGTTTTTT. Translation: CASRSGEARPGELFF. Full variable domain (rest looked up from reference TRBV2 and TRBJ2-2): EPEVTQTPSHQVTQMGQEVILRCVPISNHLYFYWYRQILGQKVEFLVSFYNNEISEKSEIFDDQFSVERPDGSNFTLKIRSTKLEDSAMYFCASRSGEARPGELFFGEGSRLTVL.

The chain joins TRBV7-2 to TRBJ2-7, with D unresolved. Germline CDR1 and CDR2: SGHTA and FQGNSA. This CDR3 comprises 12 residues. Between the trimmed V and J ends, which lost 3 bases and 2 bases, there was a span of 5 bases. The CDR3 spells CASSFTAYEQYF. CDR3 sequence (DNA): TGTGCCAGCAGCTTCACAGCCTACGAGCAGTACTTC. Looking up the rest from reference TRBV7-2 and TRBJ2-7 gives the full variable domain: GAGVSQSPSNKVTEKGKDVELRCDPISGHTALYWYRQSLGQGLEFLIYFQGNSAPDKSGLPSDRFSAERTGGSVSTLTIQRTQQEDSAVYLCASSFTAYEQYFGPGTRLTVT.

The CDR3 nucleotides are TGTGCCAGCAGATCGACAGGGCCCCCCTATGGCTACACCTTC. It is translated as CASRSTGPPYGYTF. This chain links TRBV7-2 with TRBJ1-2, with TRBD1 identical over 7 bases. The CDR3 spans 14 residues. V trimming: 6 bases; J trimming: 4 bases; junction bases outside the gene matches: 8. Germline V CDR1 and CDR2: SGHTA, FQGNSA.

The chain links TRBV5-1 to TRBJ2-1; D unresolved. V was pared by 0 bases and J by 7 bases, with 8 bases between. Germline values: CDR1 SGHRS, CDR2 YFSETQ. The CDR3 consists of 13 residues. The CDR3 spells CASSLGRVNEQFF. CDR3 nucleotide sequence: TGCGCCAGCAGCTTGGGACGGGTTAATGAGCAGTTCTTC.

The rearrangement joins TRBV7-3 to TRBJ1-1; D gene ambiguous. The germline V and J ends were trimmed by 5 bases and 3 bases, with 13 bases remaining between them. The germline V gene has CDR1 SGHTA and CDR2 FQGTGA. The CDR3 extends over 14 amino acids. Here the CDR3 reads CASSPSVLYTEAFF. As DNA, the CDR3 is TGTGCCAGCAGCCCTTCGGTTCTGTACACTGAAGCTTTCTTT.

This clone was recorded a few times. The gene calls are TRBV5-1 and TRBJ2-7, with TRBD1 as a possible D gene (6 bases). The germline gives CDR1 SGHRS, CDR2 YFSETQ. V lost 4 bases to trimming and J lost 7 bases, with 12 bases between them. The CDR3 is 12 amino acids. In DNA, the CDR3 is TGCGCCAGCAGCGCACAGGGATGGGAGCAGTACTTC. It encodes CASSAQGWEQYF.

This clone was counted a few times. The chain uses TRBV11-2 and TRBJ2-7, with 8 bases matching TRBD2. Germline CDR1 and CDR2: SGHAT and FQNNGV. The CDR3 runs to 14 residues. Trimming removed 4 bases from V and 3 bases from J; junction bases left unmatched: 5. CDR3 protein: CASSSLTSDYEQYF. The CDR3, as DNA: TGTGCCAGCAGCTCCTTGACTAGCGACTACGAGCAGTACTTC.

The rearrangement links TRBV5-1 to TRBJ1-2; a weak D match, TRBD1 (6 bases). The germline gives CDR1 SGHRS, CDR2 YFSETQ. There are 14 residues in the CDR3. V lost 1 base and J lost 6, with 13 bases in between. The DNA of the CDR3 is TGCGCCAGCAGCTTGCGGCCAGGGGCGGATGGCTACACCTTC. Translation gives CASSLRPGADGYTF.

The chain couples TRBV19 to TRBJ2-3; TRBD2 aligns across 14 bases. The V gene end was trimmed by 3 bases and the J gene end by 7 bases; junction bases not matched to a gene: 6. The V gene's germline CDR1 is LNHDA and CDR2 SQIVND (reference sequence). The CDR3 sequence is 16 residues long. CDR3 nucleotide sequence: TGTGCCAGTAGTATGGGGACTAGCGGGAGACAGTATACGCAGTATTTT. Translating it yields CASSMGTSGRQYTQYF.